This T cell receptor beta chain appears in the sequencing data of a study of blood T cells in healthy people across ages. Whole-study context: About one barcoded beta molecule per two T cells was captured by template switching.

The authors ran a second PCR of about 6 to 11 cycles using a sample-barcoded 5' primer and a J-beta primer mix. All samples yielded 3 million or more CDR3-containing paired-end reads. TCRdb re-analysed the 5' RACE reads in MiXCR, keeping a single row per CDR3 protein. There are 700,000 to 900,000 distinct CDR3 sequences in the sample; roughly 24% occur only once, and around 2.9% lies in the top ten. The same sample was also studied in work on T cells of mothers and their children. That paper states: The TCR beta CDR3 read count exceeded 8.5 million for each mother and was a few million for each child.

Source material: blood. This clonotype was obtained from a boy aged 5-17 years in good health.

The CDR3 is CASSLSGQVIDEQYF. In nucleotides, the CDR3 is TGCGCCAGCAGCTTGAGCGGGCAGGTTATCGACGAGCAGTACTTC. The chain recombines TRBV5-1 with TRBJ2-7, with D possibly matching TRBD2 (6 bases). This CDR3 is 15 amino acids long. Germline CDR1 is SGHRS and CDR2 is YFSETQ. Trimming cost V 1 base and J 5 bases, with 16 bases left between them.